This T cell receptor (beta chain) came from a study of metastatic and nonmetastatic thyroid tumors. Study-wide background: Where malignant and benign thyroid patients were concerned, repertoires were compared across blood and tumor or nodule tissue.

This clone was counted at least ten times. TCRdb redid the clone calls on the PCR reads using MiXCR. The data contain more than 70,000 clones, 8% to 9.5% of them singletons. Germline CDR1 is MNHEY and CDR2 is SMNVEV (reference sequence). After removal of 3 bases from V and 0 bases from J, the junction contained 3 bases not matched to a gene. This CDR3 has 15 amino acids. Each patient came to thyroid surgery without any prior treatment (of any kind). The origin of this receptor is a female donor with papillary thyroid cancer or a benign thyroid nodule (not recorded which). Some clones in this sample may be carry-over from other donors' samples. Sequencing used blood. The chain is built from TRBV27 and TRBJ2-3; TRBD1 aligns across 7 bases. The CDR3 bases are TGTGCCAGCAGTTTCCGGGACAGAAGCACAGATACGCAGTATTTT. Amino acid sequence: CASSFRDRSTDTQYF.